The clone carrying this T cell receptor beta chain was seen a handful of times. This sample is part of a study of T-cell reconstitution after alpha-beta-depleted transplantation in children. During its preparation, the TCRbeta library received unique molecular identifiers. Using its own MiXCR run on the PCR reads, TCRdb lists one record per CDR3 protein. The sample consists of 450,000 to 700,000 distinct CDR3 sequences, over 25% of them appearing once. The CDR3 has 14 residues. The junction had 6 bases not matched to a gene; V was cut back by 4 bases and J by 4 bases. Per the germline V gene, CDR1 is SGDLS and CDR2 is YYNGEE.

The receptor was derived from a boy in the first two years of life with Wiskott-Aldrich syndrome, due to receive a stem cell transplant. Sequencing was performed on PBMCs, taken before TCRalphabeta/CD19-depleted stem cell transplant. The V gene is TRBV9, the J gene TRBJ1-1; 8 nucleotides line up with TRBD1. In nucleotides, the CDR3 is TGTGCCAGCAGCCTGGACAGGGCTGCCACTGAAGCTTTCTTT. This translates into CASSLDRAATEAFF.